This T cell receptor beta chain was obtained from a study of T-cell reconstitution after alpha-beta-depleted transplantation in children. The CDR3 is 15 amino acids. The germline V and J ends were trimmed by 6 bases and 10 bases, with 22 bases remaining between them. CDR1 is SNHLY and CDR2 is FYNNEI in the germline V gene. This clonotype was observed a handful of times. Unique molecular identifiers featured in how the TCRbeta library was prepared. TCRdb fed the PCR reads into MiXCR, producing one record per CDR3 protein. The table has about 540,000 distinct CDR3 sequences, about 18% seen once. The gene calls are TRBV2 and TRBJ2-1; D uncertain. The sequence derives from a human donor who donated a stem cell graft to a child with acute lymphoblastic leukemia. Sequenced material: PBMCs from the stem cell graft donor, taken from the stem cell graft. The CDR3 region is CASRGTLTPYYEQFF. The CDR3 DNA follows: TGTGCCAGCAGGGGAACCCTGACCCCATATTACGAGCAGTTCTTC.